This TCR beta chain was profiled in a study of control samples from healthy donors and cancer patients. The CDR3 spans 15 residues. Germline lookup yields CDR1 SGHKS and CDR2 YYEKEE (reference sequence). Deletions cut 1 base from V and 4 bases from J, with 14 bases between. Produced via immunoSEQ multiplex PCR; TCRdb's table is partial and in-frame only. The profile covers around 250,000 clones, with 82% appearing a single time and more than 10% taken by the ten largest. What was sequenced was PBMCs. This TCR was recovered from a woman aged 55 to 70 with lung cancer. J is TRBJ1-1 and V is TRBV5-5, with a possible D match to TRBD1 (5 bases). CDR3 coding DNA: TGTGCCAGCAGCTTGCAGGGTATCGTGGGCACTGAAGCTTTCTTT. Its protein product is CASSLQGIVGTEAFF.